These 28 T cell receptor beta chains share one sample of origin, sequenced in a study of T cells after yellow fever vaccination. TCRdb independently ran MiXCR on the 5' RACE reads; one entry per CDR3 protein. The sample contains about 73,000 distinct CDR3 sequences, over 7.5% of which appear only once. This material consisted of CD8+ T cells sorted from PBMCs, taken on the day of the yellow fever booster vaccination. The source is a man aged 30 to 39 who received the YFV17D yellow fever vaccine.

The chain links TRBV4-2 to TRBJ2-5; D possibly matches TRBD1 or TRBD2 (9 bases each). Trimming removed 3 bases from V and 4 bases from J, with 33 bases in between. This CDR3 comprises 21 residues. Germline loops: CDR1 LGHNA, CDR2 YNFKEQ. Here the CDR3 DNA reads TGTGCCAGCAGCCAGAGGGATCTCCGGGACAGGGCGGCGGGAGGGCCAGAGACCCAGTACTTC. Amino acids: CASSQRDLRDRAAGGPETQYF.

This chain uses TRBV27 with TRBJ2-3; perhaps TRBD1 as D (7 bases). CDR3 length: 11 residues. Germline V gene data show CDR1 as MNHEY and CDR2 as SMNVEV (reference sequence). Trimming took off 6 bases at V and 9 bases at J, with 10 bases between the two ends. CDR3 sequence: CASRQGGTQYF. The CDR3 coding sequence is TGTGCCAGCAGGCAGGGGGGCACGCAGTATTTT.

The chain recombines TRBV27 with TRBJ2-7; 11 nucleotides match TRBD2. The CDR3 is made up of 14 amino acids. Germline CDR1 MNHEY, CDR2 SMNVEV (reference sequence). J lost 2 bases, V lost 8 bases, and 5 bases had no gene match. CDR3 nucleotide sequence: TGTGCCAGCGCCGGGACTAGCGGAGCCTACGAGCAGTACTTC. Protein product: CASAGTSGAYEQYF.

The gene calls are TRBV5-1 and TRBJ2-7, with TRBD1 matching 9 bases. The germline gives CDR1 SGHRS, CDR2 YFSETQ. Trimming took 4 bases from V and 4 from J; bases not matched to a gene: 6. The CDR3 sequence is 14 residues long. This chain's CDR3 is CASSPGTGRYEQYF. For the CDR3, the DNA is TGCGCCAGCAGCCCGGGGACAGGGAGGTACGAGCAGTACTTC.

This clonotype was detected only a few times. The gene calls are TRBV19 and TRBJ2-1; D remains ambiguous. There are 12 residues in the CDR3. Germline values: CDR1 LNHDA, CDR2 SQIVND (reference sequence). With 2 bases removed from V and 7 bases from J, the gap between germline ends came to 6 bases. CDR3 in DNA: TGTGCCAGTAGTATATACGGAAATGAGCAGTTCTTC. This translates into CASSIYGNEQFF.

V gene TRBV7-2 combines with J gene TRBJ2-7, with D possibly TRBD1 on 6 matching bases. The CDR3 length is 14 residues. Germline CDR1 SGHTA, CDR2 FQGNSA. V gave up 5 bases and J gave up 0 bases, with 11 bases separating them. This CDR3 reads CASSAGAISYEQYF. The CDR3 DNA reads as TGTGCCAGCAGCGCAGGGGCCATCTCCTACGAGCAGTACTTC. Looking up the rest from reference TRBV7-2 and TRBJ2-7 gives the full variable domain: GAGVSQSPSNKVTEKGKDVELRCDPISGHTALYWYRQSLGQGLEFLIYFQGNSAPDKSGLPSDRFSAERTGGSVSTLTIQRTQQEDSAVYLCASSAGAISYEQYFGPGTRLTVT.

The CDR3 region is CASSERNQPQHF. In DNA, the CDR3 is TGCGCCAGCAGTGAAAGGAATCAGCCCCAGCATTTT. J is TRBJ1-5 and V is TRBV10-2, with no clear D. The CDR3 extends over 12 amino acids. Trimming removed 3 bases at V and 4 bases at J, with 4 bases between. Germline assignment: CDR1 WSHSY and CDR2 SAAADI.

The sample holds a few counts of this clonotype. The V call is TRBV27, the J call TRBJ2-3; D not certain. Looked up from germline, CDR1 is MNHEY and CDR2 is SMNVEV (reference sequence). V dropped 8 bases and J dropped 3 bases, with 9 bases sitting between them. The CDR3 covers 12 residues. The CDR3 region has the DNA TGTGCCAGCGGGATAAGAACAGATACGCAGTATTTT. Amino acid sequence: CASGIRTDTQYF.

V is TRBV7-9 and J is TRBJ2-7; 8 bases match TRBD1. This CDR3 region has 16 residues. Germline V gives CDR1 SEHNR, CDR2 FQNEAQ (reference sequence). V trimming: 0 bases; J trimming: 6 bases; junction bases outside the gene matches: 10. CDR3 nucleotide sequence: TGTGCCAGCAGCTTAGCTCGGGACAGGTATCAACTCGAGCAGTACTTC. Translated, it gives CASSLARDRYQLEQYF.

The rearrangement uses TRBV7-2 and TRBJ2-7, with a tentative D call TRBD1 (6 bases). Looked up from germline, CDR1 is SGHTA and CDR2 is FQGNSA. With 2 bases removed from V and 3 bases from J, the gap between germline ends came to 14 bases. This CDR3 is built from 15 residues. The CDR3 DNA reads as TGTGCCAGCAGCTTACCCGACAGGACCCACTACGAGCAGTACTTC. As protein: CASSLPDRTHYEQYF.

This clonotype was seen a few times. The genes are TRBV6-1 and TRBJ2-5; TRBD1 matches at 9 bases. The CDR3 sequence is 15 residues long. The germline V gene encodes CDR1 MNHNS and CDR2 SASEGT. Trimming removed 5 bases from V and 4 bases from J; junction bases left unmatched: 8. The CDR3 nucleotides read TGTGCCAGCAGTCCGCCGGGACAGGGCGCAGAGACCCAGTACTTC. Translated: CASSPPGQGAETQYF.

This clonotype was counted ten times or more. V gene TRBV6-2 or TRBV6-3 combines with J gene TRBJ2-7; 8 bases match TRBD2. The V gene's germline CDR1 is MNHEY and CDR2 SVGEGT. Trimming removed 0 bases from V and 2 bases from J; junction bases left unmatched: 0. There are 14 residues in the CDR3. The CDR3 protein is CASSYSTSAYEQYF. CDR3 coding DNA: TGTGCCAGCAGTTACTCGACTAGCGCCTACGAGCAGTACTTC.

This clonotype was observed many times. The rearrangement uses TRBV7-9 and TRBJ2-5; D is possibly TRBD1 or TRBD2 (5 bases each). Deletions cut 1 base from V and 3 bases from J, with 6 bases between. This CDR3 is built from 13 residues. The germline V gene encodes CDR1 SEHNR and CDR2 FQNEAQ (reference sequence). The CDR3 here is CASSLGGEETQYF. The CDR3, as DNA: TGTGCCAGCAGCTTAGGAGGGGAAGAGACCCAGTACTTC.

This clonotype was seen only a few times. CDR3: CASSQDALEETQYF. The CDR3 DNA reads TGCGCCAGCAGCCAAGATGCCCTAGAAGAGACCCAGTACTTC. The genes are TRBV4-1 and TRBJ2-5; D not resolved. From germline, CDR1 is MGHRA and CDR2 YSYEKL. The CDR3 has 14 amino acids. Trimming left V 0 bases short and J 3 bases short, with 8 bases between.

The chain combines TRBV9 with TRBJ2-3, with 9 bases identical to TRBD2. CDR3 length: 16 amino acids. Germline-derived CDR1 and CDR2 are SGDLS and YYNGEE. J lost 1 base, V lost 0 bases, and 3 bases had no gene match. DNA of the CDR3: TGTGCCAGCAGCGTAGATTGGACTAGCGGCACAGATACGCAGTATTTT. As protein: CASSVDWTSGTDTQYF.

In this sample, this clonotype turned up a few times. This chain links TRBV30 with TRBJ2-1; 8 positions match TRBD2. This CDR3 is 13 amino acids long. CDR1 and CDR2 from the germline V gene are GTSNPN and SVGIG (reference sequence). This CDR3 is CAQLVAGMGEQFF. As DNA, the CDR3 is TGTGCTCAATTAGTAGCGGGGATGGGTGAGCAGTTCTTC.

In this sample, this clonotype turned up a few times. V is TRBV9 and J is TRBJ1-1, with 8 positions matching TRBD1. CDR1 is SGDLS and CDR2 is YYNGEE in the germline V gene. With 0 bases clipped from V and 1 base from J, the junction kept 5 bases outside the gene matches. The CDR3 is 16 amino acids. The CDR3 sequence is CASSVGRTGTNTEAFF. In DNA form, the CDR3 reads TGTGCCAGCAGCGTAGGGAGGACAGGGACGAACACTGAAGCTTTCTTT.

This clonotype was seen only a few times. This chain links TRBV7-9 with TRBJ2-3, with 8 nucleotides matching TRBD2. Trimming removed 4 bases from V and 6 bases from J; junction bases left unmatched: 3. Germline CDR1 reads SEHNR; CDR2 reads FQNEAQ (reference sequence). CDR3 length: 13 amino acids. The CDR3 bases are TGTGCCAGCAGCTCGGGGGGGGTGGATACGCAGTATTTT. Its translation is CASSSGGVDTQYF.

As DNA, the CDR3 is TGCAGTGCTAGAGATGGGCAGTCAATGGAGCAGTACTTC. As protein: CSARDGQSMEQYF. The genes are TRBV20-1 and TRBJ2-7; no firm D call. Per the germline V gene, CDR1 is DFQATT and CDR2 is SNEGSKA (reference sequence). V lost 0 bases and J 7 bases, leaving 13 bases between the germline ends. This CDR3 spans 13 amino acids.

This clonotype turned up a few times. V gene TRBV9 combines with J gene TRBJ2-5, with TRBD2 matching over 12 bases. The germline V gene encodes CDR1 SGDLS and CDR2 YYNGEE. The trim removed 3 bases at V and 5 bases at J, leaving 8 bases unmatched. The CDR3 has 16 residues. For the CDR3, the DNA is TGTGCCAGCAGCGACAGACTAGCGGGAGTGGGGGAGACCCAGTACTTC. Protein product: CASSDRLAGVGETQYF.

The chain is built from TRBV23-1 and TRBJ2-4; either TRBD1 or TRBD2 may supply D (5 bases each). TRBV23-1 is an ORF for which the function is uncertain. The CDR3 length is 18 residues. The ends were cut back, 3 bases at V and 2 bases at J, with 20 bases in the middle. CDR3 loop: CASSQLTLGAETKNIQYF. The CDR3 DNA sequence: TGCGCCAGCAGTCAGCTAACCCTCGGGGCCGAGACCAAAAACATTCAGTACTTC.

This clonotype was picked up a small number of times. The chain employs TRBV7-9 and TRBJ2-5, with 11 bases fitting TRBD2. Unmatched junction bases numbered 0, after V lost 1 base and J lost 5 bases. Germline CDR1 reads SEHNR; CDR2 reads FQNEAQ (reference sequence). This CDR3 is 14 amino acids long. DNA for the CDR3: TGTGCCAGCAGCTTAGTAGCGGGAGGGGAGACCCAGTACTTC. Protein: CASSLVAGGETQYF. The entire variable domain, with the rest obtained from reference TRBV7-9 and TRBJ2-5, is as follows: DTGVSQNPRHKITKRGQNVTFRCDPISEHNRLYWYRQTLGQGPEFLTYFQNEAQLEKSRLLSDRFSAERPKGSFSTLEIQRTEQGDSAMYLCASSLVAGGETQYFGPGTRLLVL.

There are many counts of this clonotype. The chain joins TRBV12-3 or TRBV12-4 to TRBJ1-2; D is unresolved. With 4 bases removed from V and 5 bases from J, the gap between germline ends came to 8 bases. The CDR3 runs to 12 residues. DNA for the CDR3: TGTGCCAGCAGTTCCGGGAATTATGGCTACACCTTC. It yields the protein CASSSGNYGYTF.

This clonotype was counted at least ten times. This chain connects TRBV12-3 or TRBV12-4 to TRBJ2-4, with D possibly being TRBD2 (6 bases). The CDR3 is 13 residues long. V lost 4 bases to trimming and J lost 8 bases, with 12 bases between them. CDR3 region: CASSSLWGDIQYF. CDR3 in DNA: TGTGCCAGCAGTTCTTTATGGGGGGACATTCAGTACTTC.

This clonotype came up many times. V gene TRBV20-1 combines with J gene TRBJ2-7; a possible D gene is TRBD2 (5 bases). CDR1 is DFQATT, CDR2 SNEGSKA, per germline (reference sequence). V gave up 6 bases and J gave up 3 bases, with 15 bases separating them. This CDR3 spans 13 amino acids. The CDR3 sequence is CSAREADLYEQYF. DNA of the CDR3: TGCAGTGCCCGAGAAGCGGATCTCTACGAGCAGTACTTC.

The chain carries TRBV24-1 and TRBJ1-5; D is undetermined. Germline V lookup: CDR1 KGHDR, CDR2 SFDVKD. This CDR3 is built from 14 residues. V was shortened by 9 bases and J by 4 bases, with 15 bases between the two germline ends. Written as DNA, the CDR3 is TGTGCCACCGTTTTCGCATTCGGGAATCAGCCCCAGCATTTT. Amino acids: CATVFAFGNQPQHF.

At least ten counts were recorded for this clonotype. This chain links TRBV27 with TRBJ2-1, with a weak D call TRBD1 (6 bases). V lost 7 bases to trimming and J lost 0 bases, with 10 bases between them. The CDR3 sequence is 14 residues long. CDR1 is MNHEY and CDR2 is SMNVEV in the germline V gene (reference sequence). CDR3 amino acids: CASMVQGSYNEQFF. The CDR3 DNA follows: TGTGCCAGCATGGTACAGGGCTCCTACAATGAGCAGTTCTTC.

The chain uses TRBV7-2 and TRBJ2-3, with D possibly TRBD1 on 5 matching bases. The CDR3 is 17 residues long. Trimming took off 0 bases at V and 5 bases at J, with 18 bases between the two ends. Germline CDR1 and CDR2: SGHTA and FQGNSA. The CDR3: CASSLALVGQPGDTQYF. DNA of the CDR3: TGTGCCAGCAGCTTAGCGCTCGTAGGACAACCGGGAGATACGCAGTATTTT.